This T cell receptor beta chain originates from a study of cytomegalovirus exposure and HLA in healthy donors. Study conclusions and caveats: In a later analysis, a genetic analysis reported fewer productive-TCR N-insertions in an Asian-associated ancestry cluster than the cohort average.

The CDR3 consists of 16 residues. CDR1 SGHRS and CDR2 YFSETQ come from the germline V gene. Trimming removed 0 bases at V and 1 base at J, with 14 bases between. The PCR had 60 Vbeta and 13 Jbeta primers. Method: immunoSEQ multiplex PCR; TCRdb's copy keeps in-frame clones and lacks some. The table includes about 140,000 clones, roughly 78% detected once. Concerning this clone itself: The antigen remains unidentified.

Material for sequencing was PBMCs. The clonotype originates from a man aged 18 to 29 in good health and CMV-seropositive. V and J are TRBV5-1 and TRBJ2-7; D may be TRBD2 (5 bases). The CDR3 DNA follows: TGCGCCAGCAGCTTGGCCTACGGGGATCCGTCCTACGAGCAGTACTTC. Translating gives CASSLAYGDPSYEQYF.